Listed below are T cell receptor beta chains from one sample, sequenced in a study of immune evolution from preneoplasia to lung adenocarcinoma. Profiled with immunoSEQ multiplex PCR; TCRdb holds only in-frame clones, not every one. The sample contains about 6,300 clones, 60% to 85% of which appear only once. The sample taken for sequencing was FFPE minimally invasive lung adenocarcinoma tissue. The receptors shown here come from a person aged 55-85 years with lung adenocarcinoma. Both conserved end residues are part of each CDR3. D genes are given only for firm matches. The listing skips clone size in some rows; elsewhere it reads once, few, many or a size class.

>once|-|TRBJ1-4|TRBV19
CASGIGAEKLFF
TGTGCCAGCGGAATTGGGGCCGAAAAACTGTTTTTT
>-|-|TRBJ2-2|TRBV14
CASSQDTGELFF
TGTGCCAGCAGCCAAGACACCGGGGAGCTGTTTTTT
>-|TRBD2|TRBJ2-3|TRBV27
CASSLSWTSGSVQYF
TGTGCCAGCAGTTTATCATGGACTAGCGGGAGCGTGCAGTATTTT
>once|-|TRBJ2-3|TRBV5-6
CASSLGGGADTQYF
TGTGCCAGCAGCTTGGGTGGGGGAGCAGATACGCAGTATTTT
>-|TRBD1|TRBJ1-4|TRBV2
CASLGPGQGTEKLFF
TGTGCCAGCCTCGGTCCGGGACAGGGAACTGAAAAACTGTTTTTT
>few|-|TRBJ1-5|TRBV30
CAWSVQVNQPQHF
TGTGCCTGGAGTGTACAAGTCAATCAGCCCCAGCATTTT
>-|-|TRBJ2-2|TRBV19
CASMWRDRAGELFF
TGTGCCAGTATGTGGAGGGACCGGGCCGGGGAGCTGTTTTTT
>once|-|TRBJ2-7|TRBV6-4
CASRVGQTPHEQYF
TGTGCCAGCAGAGTAGGGCAGACCCCCCACGAGCAGTACTTC
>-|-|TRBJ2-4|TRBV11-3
CASSLNSWGIQYF
TGTGCCAGCAGCTTAAACAGTTGGGGCATTCAGTACTTC
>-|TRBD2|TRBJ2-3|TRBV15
CATSRTPLAGGDTQYF
TGTGCCACCAGCAGGACTCCACTAGCGGGTGGAGATACGCAGTATTTT
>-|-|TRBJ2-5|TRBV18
CASSPQETRYF
TGTGCCAGCTCACCACAAGAGACCCGGTACTTC
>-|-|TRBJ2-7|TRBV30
CAWKWGRLNPEQYF
TGTGCCTGGAAATGGGGCAGGTTGAACCCCGAGCAGTACTTC
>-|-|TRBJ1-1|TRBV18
CASSPSGLVNTEAFF
TGTGCCAGCTCACCGAGCGGCCTAGTGAACACTGAAGCTTTCTTT
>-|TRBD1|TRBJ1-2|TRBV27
CASSLSTGEDYGYTF
TGTGCCAGCAGTTTAAGCACAGGGGAGGACTATGGCTACACCTTC
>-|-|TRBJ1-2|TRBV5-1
CASSLGATSNYGYTF
TGCGCCAGCAGCTTGGGAGCAACCTCTAACTATGGCTACACCTTC
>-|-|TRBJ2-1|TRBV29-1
CSVTYNEQFF
TGCAGCGTAACCTACAATGAGCAGTTCTTC
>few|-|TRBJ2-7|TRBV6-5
CAIGWGEQYF
TGTGCCATCGGTTGGGGGGAGCAGTACTTC
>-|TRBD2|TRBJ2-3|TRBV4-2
CASSQESSAGGADTQYF
TGTGCCAGCAGCCAAGAGAGTTCAGCGGGAGGGGCAGATACGCAGTATTTT
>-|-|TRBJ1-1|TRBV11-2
CASSSFNMNTEAFF
TGTGCCAGCAGCTCATTCAATATGAACACTGAAGCTTTCTTT
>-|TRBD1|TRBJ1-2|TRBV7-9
CASSLAGQGPTGGYTF
TGTGCCAGCAGCTTAGCCGGACAGGGACCAACGGGAGGCTACACCTTC